These T cell receptor beta chains were read from a single sample in a study of type 1 regulatory T cells. These receptors are not linked to any known antigen. MiXCR, applied by TCRdb to the reads, yields one record per CDR3 protein. The repertoire holds roughly 60,000 distinct CDR3 sequences, with less than 70% as singletons. Sequencing was done on a sample of cultured non-Tr1 T cells, either the whole culture or a sorted T cell fraction (not recorded which). All receptors derive from a human donor in good health. The conserved cysteine and the conserved F or W are not part of the CDR3 here. Fields, in order: V gene, CDR3 protein.

TRBV12-3/TRBV12-4 | ASSLPPGPEAF
TRBV18 | ASSPPEFAISGNTIY
TRBV20-1 | SASATSGRVWYEQY
TRBV30 | AWSVPGPRGEQY
TRBV20-1 | SALRETYEQY
TRBV20-1 | SGTSGSTDTQY
TRBV5-1 | ASSLSQGYEAF
TRBV3-1 | ASSHSMNRGNSPLH
TRBV7-9 | ASSPLVGTPVDIQY
TRBV28 | ASTGILSYNEQF
TRBV18 | ASSLDRVDGYT
TRBV2 | ASRVIGQVEMQETQY
TRBV20-1 | SASNPLAGDGDTQY
TRBV2 | ASSKQETQY
TRBV18 | ASSPLGSTEAF
TRBV6-1 | ASSGGLVQETQY
TRBV27 | ASSGGGYEQY
TRBV10-3 | AISERQPGLADEQY
TRBV28 | ASEGDRTAF
TRBV30 | AWRDSRRTGRSDTDTQY
TRBV4-2 | ASSQVRGSGGNEQF
TRBV11-2 | ASSLGTADTQY
TRBV20-1 | SARRTGSTGELF
TRBV12-3/TRBV12-4 | ASSPRLGANEQF
TRBV7-6 | ASTPGAGGVYNEQF
TRBV23-1 | ASSQTGQGDNQPQH
TRBV24-1 | ATSVGETTTRETQY
TRBV20-1 | SAHGGRSYEQY
TRBV28 | ASSLSARELF
TRBV7-2 | ASSLVLGASTDTQY
TRBV28 | ASSFMENTEAF
TRBV5-8 | ASSSIAGGGLLETQY
TRBV5-6 | ASSLEMSGDGDSPLH
TRBV12-3/TRBV12-4 | ASRSAGGLASVQY
TRBV6-2/TRBV6-3 | ASTWGETQY
TRBV7-2 | ASSHRTGDADTQY
TRBV7-3 | ASSLAGANNQETQY
TRBV20-1 | SAQQGYQPQH
TRBV19 | ASSSLAGAKEQF
TRBV2 | ASSEVRATGELF
TRBV7-2 | ASSSPWGSGRETQY
TRBV12-3/TRBV12-4 | ASRLFSGTDHNEQF
TRBV7-2 | ASSFRDTSYEQY
TRBV29-1 | SVEDQGNTEAF
TRBV12-3/TRBV12-4 | ASSFILPGDEQY
TRBV6-1 | AGQESSYNEQF
TRBV30 | TWVRQGMYNEQF
TRBV4-1 | ASSQLRGTGVTEAF
TRBV6-1 | ASRTGGNYGYT
TRBV15 | ATSSPTRIYNEQF
TRBV29-1 | SVEGLKDRGKYEQY
TRBV7-2 | ASSGSRSAYNEQF
TRBV7-2 | ASSFGEKGLAGHNEQF
TRBV7-2 | ASSPGLAVTDTQY
TRBV7-2 | ASSPIQGAYGYT